This T cell receptor beta chain was captured by sequencing in a study of blood T cell repertoires in COVID-19. On the study more broadly: There were acute and convalescent COVID-19 samples, and they came from the United States, Italy and Spain. PBMCs, B-cell-depleted T cells, or T cells provided the cDNA or gDNA that made up the material.

V lost 4 bases, J lost 5 bases, and 9 bases stayed unmatched. The CDR3 covers 15 residues. CDR1 and CDR2 from the germline V gene are SGHTS and YDEGEE. Study processing details: Amplification of reference gene primers provided the estimated nucleated cell counts. Data came from immunoSEQ multiplex PCR; TCRdb stores just in-frame clones and leaves some out. The V and J calls and clone size are taken from that table; D and trimming were inferred from the DNA. The sample holds tens of thousands of clones, approximately 80% seen once. This sequence originates from a man aged 55 to 69 with acute or convalescent COVID-19. The chain carries TRBV5-8 and TRBJ2-1, with TRBD1 matching 7 bases. Sequences were obtained from peripheral blood. As DNA, the CDR3 is TGTGCCAGCAGCCCTGGAACCCAGGGGGACAATGAGCAGTTCTTC. Protein: CASSPGTQGDNEQFF.